Detailed here is one T cell receptor (beta chain). The repertoire was sequenced with immunoSEQ multiplex PCR; TCRdb's copy has only in-frame clones and lacks some. The data hold approximately 200,000 clones, with 65% to 85% observed a single time. This entry is derived from a study of blood T cell repertoires in COVID-19. V lost 2 bases and J 3 bases, leaving 13 bases between the germline ends. Germline CDR1 is MGHRA and CDR2 is YSYEKL. The CDR3 is made up of 15 amino acids. The TCR originated in a woman between 55 and 75 years old with acute or convalescent COVID-19. Material for sequencing was peripheral blood. The V and J genes are TRBV4-1 and TRBJ1-1; no definite D call. The DNA for the CDR3 is TGCGCCAGCAGCCAACCCGGGAATCCGGACACTGAAGCTTTCTTT. Protein sequence: CASSQPGNPDTEAFF.